Here is one TCR beta chain with its context. Clones were sequenced by immunoSEQ multiplex PCR, and TCRdb holds only the in-frame ones, with some missing. Among 75,000 to 100,000 clones, around 86% were seen once, and the ten largest hold around 0.31%. The source of the sample is a study of OX40 agonist ivuxolimab in advanced cancers. CDR3 length: 12 amino acids. The V segment lost 8 bases and the J segment 0 bases; nucleotides outside the gene matches: 3. Germline CDR1 reads SQVTM; CDR2 reads ANQGSEA. The sample was CD4+ or CD8+ T cells sorted from blood, taken in a trial of the OX40 agonist ivuxolimab. The chain employs TRBV29-1 and TRBJ2-7; 8 positions agree with TRBD1. The receptor was derived from an adult with an advanced solid tumor such as melanoma, head and neck, liver or kidney cancer. For the CDR3, the DNA is TGCAGCTGGACAGGGAACTCCTACGAGCAGTACTTC. It is translated as CSWTGNSYEQYF.